This T cell receptor (beta chain) was sequenced for a study of long-term antiretroviral therapy in people with HIV. CDR1 is SGHRS and CDR2 is YFSETQ in the germline V gene. V was cut by 3 bases and J by 8 bases, with 17 bases left in between. This CDR3 has 14 amino acids. The sample holds one count of this clone. What it binds is not known. Researchers report immunoSEQ v3.0 was run at survey level. This table comes from immunoSEQ multiplex PCR, and its TCRdb copy is limited to in-frame clones, with some not included. The top ten clones hold about 5% of a sample with tens of thousands of clones, around 84% of them seen once. For each donor, at least one pre-ART and at least two post-ART PBMC samples were available. General study points: Drawn between about 2004 and 2017, the blood was possibly obtained under older ART regimens. Post-ART samples showed increased diversity that remained below transplant donor control levels.

The TCR originated in a woman aged 25 to 39 with HIV. The genes are TRBV5-1 and TRBJ1-2; D gene unclear. The input for sequencing was unsorted PBMCs, taken 0.8 years after starting antiretroviral therapy. CDR3 nucleotide sequence: TGCGCCAGCAGCTGGAATACAGACGAGAGGGGCTACACCTTC. Translation: CASSWNTDERGYTF.